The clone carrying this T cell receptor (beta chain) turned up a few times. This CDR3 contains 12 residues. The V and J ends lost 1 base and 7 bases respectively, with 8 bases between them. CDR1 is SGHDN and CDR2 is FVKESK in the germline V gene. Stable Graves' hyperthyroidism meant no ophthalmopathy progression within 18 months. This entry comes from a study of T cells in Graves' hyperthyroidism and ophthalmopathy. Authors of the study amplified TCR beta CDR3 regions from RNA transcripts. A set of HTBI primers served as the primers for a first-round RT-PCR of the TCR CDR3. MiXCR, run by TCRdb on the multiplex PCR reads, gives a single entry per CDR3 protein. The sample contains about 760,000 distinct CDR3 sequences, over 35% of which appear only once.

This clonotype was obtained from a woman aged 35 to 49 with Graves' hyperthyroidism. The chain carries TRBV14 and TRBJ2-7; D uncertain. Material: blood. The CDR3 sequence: CASSQGSREQYF. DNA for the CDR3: TGTGCCAGCAGCCAAGGGTCGAGGGAGCAGTACTTC.